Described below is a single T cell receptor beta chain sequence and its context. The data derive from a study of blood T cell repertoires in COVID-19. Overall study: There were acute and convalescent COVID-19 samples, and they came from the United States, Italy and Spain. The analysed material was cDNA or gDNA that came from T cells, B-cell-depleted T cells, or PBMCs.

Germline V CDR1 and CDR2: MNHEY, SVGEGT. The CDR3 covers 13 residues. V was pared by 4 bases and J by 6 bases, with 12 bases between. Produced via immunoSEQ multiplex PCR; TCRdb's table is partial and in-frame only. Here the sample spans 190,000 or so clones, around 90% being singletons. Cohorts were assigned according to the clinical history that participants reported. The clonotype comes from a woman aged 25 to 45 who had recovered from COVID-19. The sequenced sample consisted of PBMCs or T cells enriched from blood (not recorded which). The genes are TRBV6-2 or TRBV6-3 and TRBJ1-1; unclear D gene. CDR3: CASSSFVRAEAFF. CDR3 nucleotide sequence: TGTGCCAGCAGTTCTTTCGTGAGGGCTGAAGCTTTCTTT.